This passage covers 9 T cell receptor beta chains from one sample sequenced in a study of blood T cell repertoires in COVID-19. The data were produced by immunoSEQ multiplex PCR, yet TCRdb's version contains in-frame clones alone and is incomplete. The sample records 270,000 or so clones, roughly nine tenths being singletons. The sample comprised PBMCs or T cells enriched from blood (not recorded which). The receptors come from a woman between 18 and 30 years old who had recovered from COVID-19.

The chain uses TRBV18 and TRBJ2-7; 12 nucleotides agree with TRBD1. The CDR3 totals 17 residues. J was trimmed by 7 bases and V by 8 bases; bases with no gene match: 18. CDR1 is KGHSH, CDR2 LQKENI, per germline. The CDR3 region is CASRTSPPGQGAYEQYF. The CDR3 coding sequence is TGTGCCAGCCGGACTTCGCCACCGGGACAGGGGGCGTATGAGCAGTACTTC.

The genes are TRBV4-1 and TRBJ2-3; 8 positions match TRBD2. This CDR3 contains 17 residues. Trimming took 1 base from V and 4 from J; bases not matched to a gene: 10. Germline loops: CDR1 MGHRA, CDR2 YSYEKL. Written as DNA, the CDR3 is TGCGCCAGCAGCCAAGGGGGTAGACTAGCGTGGCCAGATACGCAGTATTTT. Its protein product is CASSQGGRLAWPDTQYF.

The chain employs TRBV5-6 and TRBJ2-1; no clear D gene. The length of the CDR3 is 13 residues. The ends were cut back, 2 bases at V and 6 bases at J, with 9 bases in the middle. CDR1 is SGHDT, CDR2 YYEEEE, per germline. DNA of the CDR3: TGTGCCAGCAGCTTTGCAGGCATCAATGAGCAGTTCTTC. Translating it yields CASSFAGINEQFF.

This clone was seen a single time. CDR3 in amino acids: CASSGLRGNFGEKLFF. The CDR3 DNA is TGTGCCAGCAGCGGATTACGCGGGAATTTTGGTGAAAAACTGTTTTTT. The chain is built from TRBV11-2 and TRBJ1-4; D ambiguous. CDR1 and CDR2 from the germline V gene are SGHAT and FQNNGV. This CDR3 comprises 16 residues. V lost 5 bases to trimming and J lost 7 bases, with 20 bases between them.

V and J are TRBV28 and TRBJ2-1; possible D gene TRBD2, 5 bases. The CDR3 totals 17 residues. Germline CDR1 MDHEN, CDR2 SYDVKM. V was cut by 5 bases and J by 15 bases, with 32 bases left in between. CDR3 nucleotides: TGTGCCAGCAGTCAGGACGGAATCGGAGGTCGGGGTCCGGCACGGTTCTTC. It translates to CASSQDGIGGRGPARFF.

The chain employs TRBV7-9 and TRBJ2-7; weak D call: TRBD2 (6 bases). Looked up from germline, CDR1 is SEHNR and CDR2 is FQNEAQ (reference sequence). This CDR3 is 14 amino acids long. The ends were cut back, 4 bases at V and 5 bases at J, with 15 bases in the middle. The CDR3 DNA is TGTGCCAGCAGCTCTAGCGCTCCCCGACACGAGCAGTACTTC. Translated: CASSSSAPRHEQYF.

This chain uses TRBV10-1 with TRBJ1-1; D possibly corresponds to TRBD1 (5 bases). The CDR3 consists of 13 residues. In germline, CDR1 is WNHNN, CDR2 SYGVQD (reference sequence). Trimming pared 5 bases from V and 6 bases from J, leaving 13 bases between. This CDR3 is CASSPGWGAEAFF. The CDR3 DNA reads TGCGCCAGCAGTCCCGGATGGGGGGCTGAAGCTTTCTTT.

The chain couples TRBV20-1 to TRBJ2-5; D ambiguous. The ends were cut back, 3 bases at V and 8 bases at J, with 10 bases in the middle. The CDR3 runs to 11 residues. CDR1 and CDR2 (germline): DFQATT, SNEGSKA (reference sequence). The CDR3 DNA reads TGCAGTGCTAGTCCCACTCCCACCCAGTACTTC. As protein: CSASPTPTQYF.

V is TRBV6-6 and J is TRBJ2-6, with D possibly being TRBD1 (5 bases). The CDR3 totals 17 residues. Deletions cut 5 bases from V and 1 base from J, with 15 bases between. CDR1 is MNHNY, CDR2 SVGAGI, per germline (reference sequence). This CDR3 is CASSLTAQGSGANVLTF. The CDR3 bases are TGTGCCAGCAGTCTAACTGCCCAGGGTTCTGGGGCCAACGTCCTGACTTTC.